These 15 T cell receptor beta chains were all obtained from the same sample, sequenced in a study of cytomegalovirus exposure and HLA in healthy donors (dated by TCRdb to about 2017). The library was prepared using the immunoSEQ multiplex PCR assay. For the multiplex PCR, a mixture combining 60 forward primers for TCR Vbeta segments and 13 reverse primers for TCR Jbeta segments was used. In TCRdb, the immuneACCESS table is reduced to in-frame sequences with V and J assigned. These tables do not hold every clone; where another copy was compared, an unresolved V gene accounts for under half, and the others remain unexplained. The sample includes 100,000 to 150,000 clones, with approximately 80% observed a single time. About 8.9% of the sample comes from the top ten. Material: PBMCs. The receptor set was obtained from a man in his thirties or forties in good health and CMV-seropositive.

This clone was recorded only once. The rearrangement joins TRBV9 to TRBJ1-6, with TRBD1 matching 7 bases. CDR3 size: 13 residues. Per the germline V gene, CDR1 is SGDLS and CDR2 is YYNGEE. V trimming: 4 bases; J trimming: 9 bases; junction bases outside the gene matches: 4. DNA of the CDR3: TGTGCCAGCAGCCCCGGGACAGCTTCACCCCTCCACTTT. It yields the protein CASSPGTASPLHF.

The gene calls are TRBV30 and TRBJ1-2; no clear D. The CDR3 loop spans 12 amino acids. Germline V gene data show CDR1 as GTSNPN and CDR2 as SVGIG (reference sequence). The ends were cut back, 3 bases at V and 4 bases at J, with 9 bases in the middle. DNA of the CDR3: TGTGCCTGGAGGTGGCTAGGCTATGGCTACACCTTC. Translated, it gives CAWRWLGYGYTF.

The gene calls are TRBV7-6 and TRBJ2-1, with TRBD2 matching 8 bases. Germline CDR1 reads SGHVS; CDR2 reads FNYEAQ. The CDR3 sequence is 16 residues long. Trimming at V came to 1 base and at J to 7 bases, leaving 9 bases not matched to a gene. The CDR3, as DNA: TGTGCCAGCAGCTTAGGCTTAGCGGGGACGGGGAATGAGCAGTTCTTC. It is translated as CASSLGLAGTGNEQFF.

The rearrangement joins TRBV6-1 to TRBJ1-1, with a tentative D call TRBD1 (5 bases). Germline-derived CDR1 and CDR2 are MNHNS and SASEGT. V was pared by 6 bases and J by 2 bases, with 10 bases between. CDR3 size: 13 residues. This CDR3 is CASSFTGNTEAFF. CDR3 coding DNA: TGTGCCAGCAGCTTCACAGGTAACACTGAAGCTTTCTTT.

This clone occurred a few times. The chain employs TRBV2 and TRBJ1-6; perhaps TRBD1 as D (5 bases). This CDR3 is built from 13 residues. Trimming removed 7 bases from V and 9 bases from J, with 13 bases in between. Germline loops: CDR1 SNHLY, CDR2 FYNNEI. CDR3 in amino acids: CASIRGESSPLHF. The CDR3 nucleotides read TGTGCCAGCATTCGGGGGGAAAGTTCACCCCTCCACTTT.

The V and J genes are TRBV19 and TRBJ1-6; TRBD1 is a possible D gene (6 bases). This CDR3 is built from 16 residues. Deletions cut 5 bases from V and 5 bases from J, with 16 bases between. Germline V gene sequence: CDR1 LNHDA, CDR2 SQIVND (reference sequence). CDR3 DNA: TGTGCCAGTAGTGGTGACCAGGGGCTGGATAATTCACCCCTCCACTTT. Translating gives CASSGDQGLDNSPLHF.

The chain carries TRBV19 and TRBJ1-1; D gene uncertain. The V gene lost 4 bases and the J gene lost 4 bases, with 7 bases spanning the gap. The germline CDR1 and CDR2 sequences are LNHDA and SQIVND (reference sequence). The length of the CDR3 is 12 residues. CDR3 amino acids: CASSRVSTEAFF. CDR3 nucleotide sequence: TGTGCCAGTAGTAGAGTAAGCACTGAAGCTTTCTTT.

This rearrangement joins TRBV13 to TRBJ2-5; 9 positions match TRBD2. The closer fit of TRBJ2-7 to the DNA end suggests the J call may be wrong. In germline, CDR1 is PRHDT, CDR2 FYEKMQ (reference sequence). This CDR3 contains 12 residues. This CDR3 reads CASSPAGGEQYF. In DNA form, the CDR3 reads TGTGCCAGCAGCCCAGCGGGAGGCGAGCAGTACTTC.

V usage is TRBV18 and J usage is TRBJ2-3; tentatively, D is TRBD1 (5 bases). The CDR3 has 16 amino acids. V lost 3 bases, J lost 5 bases, and 18 bases lay in between. Germline V CDR1 and CDR2: KGHSH, LQKENI. The CDR3 protein is CASSPTRVSAGDTQYF. The DNA for the CDR3 is TGTGCCAGCTCACCTACCAGGGTATCGGCAGGAGATACGCAGTATTTT.

The chain combines TRBV11-1 with TRBJ2-1; 9 bases are a match to TRBD2. Unmatched junction bases numbered 8, after V lost 7 bases and J lost 4 bases. Germline assignment: CDR1 SGHAT and CDR2 FQDESV (reference sequence). The CDR3 has 15 residues. CDR3 residues: CASTQERGAYNEQFF. The CDR3 nucleotides read TGTGCCAGCACGCAAGAGCGGGGGGCTTACAATGAGCAGTTCTTC.

This rearrangement joins TRBV29-1 to TRBJ2-7; 7 bases map to TRBD2. V shed 7 bases, J shed 5 bases, and the junction held 8 bases outside the gene matches. CDR3 length: 12 residues. Germline assignment: CDR1 SQVTM and CDR2 ANQGSEA. Here the CDR3 reads CSARGGRDEQYF. Here the CDR3 DNA reads TGCAGCGCTCGCGGGGGTCGGGACGAGCAGTACTTC.

The chain couples TRBV27 to TRBJ1-6; weak D call: TRBD1 (5 bases). CDR1 MNHEY and CDR2 SMNVEV come from the germline V gene (reference sequence). The V gene lost 6 bases and the J gene lost 10 bases, with 19 bases spanning the gap. The CDR3 totals 15 residues. CDR3 in DNA: TGTGCCAGCAGGCCTAGGGGCGCCGGAAGATCACCCCTCCACTTT. Translated: CASRPRGAGRSPLHF.

This chain links TRBV7-2 with TRBJ2-2; 9 bases align to TRBD2. After removal of 5 bases from V and 4 bases from J, the junction contained 8 bases not matched to a gene. The CDR3 extends over 16 amino acids. Per germline, CDR1 SGHTA and CDR2 FQGNSA. The CDR3 loop is CASSPGLAGRTGELFF. The CDR3 DNA reads TGTGCCAGCAGCCCCGGTCTAGCGGGGCGCACCGGGGAGCTGTTTTTT.

Note on this clone: Mismatch with germline at one junction end may stem from a read error. The gene calls are TRBV7-9 and TRBJ2-7, with 9 bases matching TRBD1. CDR3 length equals 17 residues. Germline assignment: CDR1 SEHNR and CDR2 FQNEAQ (reference sequence). The CDR3 reads CSSSQPTGTGKTYEQYF. DNA of the CDR3: TGTTCCAGCAGCCAACCGACCGGGACAGGGAAAACCTACGAGCAGTACTTC.

This clone was seen a single time. The chain employs TRBV5-1 and TRBJ2-3; 8 bases agree with TRBD2. Germline-derived CDR1 and CDR2 are SGHRS and YFSETQ. The CDR3 length is 16 residues. With V trimmed by 0 bases and J by 3 bases, 6 bases remained unmatched. The CDR3 reads CASSLAGGGATDTQYF. Written as DNA, the CDR3 is TGCGCCAGCAGCTTGGCCGGGGGGGGCGCAACAGATACGCAGTATTTT. Variable domain in full (rest from reference TRBV5-1 and TRBJ2-3): KAGVTQTPRYLIKTRGQQVTLSCSPISGHRSVSWYQQTPGQGLQFLFEYFSETQRNKGNFPGRFSGRQFSNSRSEMNVSTLELGDSALYLCASSLAGGGATDTQYFGPGTRLTVL.